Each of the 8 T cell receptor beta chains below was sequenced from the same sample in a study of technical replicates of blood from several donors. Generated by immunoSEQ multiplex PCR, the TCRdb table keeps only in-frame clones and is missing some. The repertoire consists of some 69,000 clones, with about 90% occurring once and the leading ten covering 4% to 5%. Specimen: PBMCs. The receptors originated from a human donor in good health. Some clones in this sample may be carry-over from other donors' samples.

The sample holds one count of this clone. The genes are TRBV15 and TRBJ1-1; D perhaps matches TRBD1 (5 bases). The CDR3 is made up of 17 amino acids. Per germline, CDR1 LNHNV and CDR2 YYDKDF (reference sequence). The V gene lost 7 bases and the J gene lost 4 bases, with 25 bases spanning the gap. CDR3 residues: CATTLWQGRDSGTEAFF. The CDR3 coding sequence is TGTGCCACCACCCTCTGGCAGGGAAGAGATAGCGGCACTGAAGCTTTCTTT.

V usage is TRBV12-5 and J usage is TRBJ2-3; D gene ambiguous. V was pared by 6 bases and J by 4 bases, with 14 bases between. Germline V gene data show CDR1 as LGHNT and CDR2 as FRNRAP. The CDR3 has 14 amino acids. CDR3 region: CASGYEVAADTQYF. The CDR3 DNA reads TGTGCTAGTGGATACGAGGTTGCCGCAGATACGCAGTATTTT.

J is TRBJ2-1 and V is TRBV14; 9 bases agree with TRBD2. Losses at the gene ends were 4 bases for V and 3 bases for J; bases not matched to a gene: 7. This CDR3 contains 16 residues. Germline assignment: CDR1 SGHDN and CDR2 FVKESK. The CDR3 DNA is TGTGCCAGCAGCCCGTTCCTAGCGGGGCTCTACAATGAGCAGTTCTTC. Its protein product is CASSPFLAGLYNEQFF. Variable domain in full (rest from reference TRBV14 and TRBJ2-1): EAGVTQFPSHSVIEKGQTVTLRCDPISGHDNLYWYRRVMGKEIKFLLHFVKESKQDESGMPNNRFLAERTGGTYSTLKVQPAELEDSGVYFCASSPFLAGLYNEQFFGPGTRLTVL.

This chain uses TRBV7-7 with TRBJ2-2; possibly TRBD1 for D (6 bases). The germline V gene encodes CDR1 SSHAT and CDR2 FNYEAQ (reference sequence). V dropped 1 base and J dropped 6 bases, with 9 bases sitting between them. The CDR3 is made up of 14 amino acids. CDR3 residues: CASSLGTAAGELFF. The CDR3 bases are TGTGCCAGCAGCTTAGGGACAGCTGCCGGGGAGCTGTTTTTT. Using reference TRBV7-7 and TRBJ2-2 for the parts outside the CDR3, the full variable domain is GAGVSQSPRYKVTKRGQDVTLRCDPISSHATLYWYQQALGQGPEFLTYFNYEAQPDKSGLPSDRFSAERPEGSISTLTIQRTEQRDSAMYRCASSLGTAAGELFFGEGSRLTVL.

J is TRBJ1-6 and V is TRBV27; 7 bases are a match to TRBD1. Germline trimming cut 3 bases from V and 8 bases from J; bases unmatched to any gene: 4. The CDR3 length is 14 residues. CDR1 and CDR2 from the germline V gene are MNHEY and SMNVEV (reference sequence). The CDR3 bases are TGTGCCAGCAGTTTTCGGGACAGCTATTCACCCCTCCACTTT. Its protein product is CASSFRDSYSPLHF.

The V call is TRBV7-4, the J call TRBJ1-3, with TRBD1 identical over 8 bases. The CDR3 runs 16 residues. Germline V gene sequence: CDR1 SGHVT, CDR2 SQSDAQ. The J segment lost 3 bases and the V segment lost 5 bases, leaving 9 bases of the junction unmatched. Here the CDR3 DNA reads TGTGCCAGCAGCACGAACAGGGGGATGTATGGAAACACCATATATTTT. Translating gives CASSTNRGMYGNTIYF.

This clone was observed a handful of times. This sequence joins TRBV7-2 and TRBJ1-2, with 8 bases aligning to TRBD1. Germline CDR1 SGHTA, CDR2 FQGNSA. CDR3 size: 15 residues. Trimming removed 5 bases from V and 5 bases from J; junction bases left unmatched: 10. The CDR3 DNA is TGTGCCAGCAGCGCGTCCTCGGACAGGGCGTATGGCTACACCTTC. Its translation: CASSASSDRAYGYTF.

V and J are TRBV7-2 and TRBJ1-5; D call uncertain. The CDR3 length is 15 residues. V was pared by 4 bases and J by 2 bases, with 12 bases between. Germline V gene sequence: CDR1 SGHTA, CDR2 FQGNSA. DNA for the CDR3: TGTGCCAGCAGCTCCACTTTCCGAGGCAATCAGCCCCAGCATTTT. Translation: CASSSTFRGNQPQHF.